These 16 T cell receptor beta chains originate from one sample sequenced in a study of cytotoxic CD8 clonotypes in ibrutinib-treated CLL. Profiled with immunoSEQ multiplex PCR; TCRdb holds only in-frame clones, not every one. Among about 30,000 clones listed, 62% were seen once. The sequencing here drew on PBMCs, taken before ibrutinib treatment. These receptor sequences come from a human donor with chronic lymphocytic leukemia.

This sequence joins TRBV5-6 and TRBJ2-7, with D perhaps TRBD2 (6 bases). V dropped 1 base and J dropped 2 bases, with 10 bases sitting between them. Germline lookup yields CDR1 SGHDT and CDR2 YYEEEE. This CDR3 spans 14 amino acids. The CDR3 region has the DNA TGTGCCAGCAGCTTGATTTTAGCGGCCTACGAGCAGTACTTC. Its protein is CASSLILAAYEQYF.

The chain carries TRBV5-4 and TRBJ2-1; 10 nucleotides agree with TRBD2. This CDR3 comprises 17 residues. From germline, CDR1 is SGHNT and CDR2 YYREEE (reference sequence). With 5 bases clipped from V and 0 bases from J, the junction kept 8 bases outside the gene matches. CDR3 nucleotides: TGTGCCAGCAGGGTGGGAGGGACTAGCGTCTCCTACAATGAGCAGTTCTTC. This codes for CASRVGGTSVSYNEQFF.

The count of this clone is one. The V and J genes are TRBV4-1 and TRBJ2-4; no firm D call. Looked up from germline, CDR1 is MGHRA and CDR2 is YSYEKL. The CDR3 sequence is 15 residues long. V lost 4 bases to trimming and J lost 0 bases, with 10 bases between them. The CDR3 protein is CASSLHELAKNIQYF. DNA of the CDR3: TGCGCCAGCAGCCTCCATGAACTAGCCAAAAACATTCAGTACTTC.

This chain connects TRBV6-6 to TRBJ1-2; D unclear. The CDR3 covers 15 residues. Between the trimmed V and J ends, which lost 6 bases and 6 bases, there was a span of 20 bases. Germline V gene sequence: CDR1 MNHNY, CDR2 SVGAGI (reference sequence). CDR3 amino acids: CASRPPGNGVNGYTF. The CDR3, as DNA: TGTGCCAGCAGACCACCGGGCAATGGGGTTAATGGCTACACCTTC.

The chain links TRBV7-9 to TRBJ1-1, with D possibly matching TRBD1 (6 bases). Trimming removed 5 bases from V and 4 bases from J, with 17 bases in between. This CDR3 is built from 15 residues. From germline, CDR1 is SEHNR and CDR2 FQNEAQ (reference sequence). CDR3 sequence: CASSARSTGPTEAFF. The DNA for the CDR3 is TGTGCCAGCAGCGCGCGATCCACAGGGCCCACTGAAGCTTTCTTT.

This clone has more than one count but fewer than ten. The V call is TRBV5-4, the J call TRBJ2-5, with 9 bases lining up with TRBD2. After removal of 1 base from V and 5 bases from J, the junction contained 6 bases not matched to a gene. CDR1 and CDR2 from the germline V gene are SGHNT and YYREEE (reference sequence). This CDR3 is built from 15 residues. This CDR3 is CASSLRLAGKETQYF. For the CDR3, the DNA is TGTGCCAGCAGCTTGAGGCTAGCGGGGAAGGAGACCCAGTACTTC.

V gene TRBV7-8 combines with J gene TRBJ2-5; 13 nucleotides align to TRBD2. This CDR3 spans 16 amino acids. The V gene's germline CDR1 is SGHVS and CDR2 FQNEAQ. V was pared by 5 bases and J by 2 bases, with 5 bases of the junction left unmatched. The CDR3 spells CASSPRTSGSQETQYF. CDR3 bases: TGTGCCAGCAGCCCTCGGACTAGCGGGAGTCAAGAGACCCAGTACTTC.

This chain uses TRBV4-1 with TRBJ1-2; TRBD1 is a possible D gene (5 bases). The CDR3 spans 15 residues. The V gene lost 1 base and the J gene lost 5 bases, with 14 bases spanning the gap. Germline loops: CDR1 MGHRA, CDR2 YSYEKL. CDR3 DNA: TGCGCCAGCAGCCAAGTGGGGGGAGCCTCTTATGGCTACACCTTC. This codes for CASSQVGGASYGYTF.

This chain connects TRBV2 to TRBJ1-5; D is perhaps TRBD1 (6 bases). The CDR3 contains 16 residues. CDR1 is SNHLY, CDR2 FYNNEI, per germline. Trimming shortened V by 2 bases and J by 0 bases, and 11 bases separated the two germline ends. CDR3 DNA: TGTGCCAGCAGTGAACCGGACAGATTTAGCAATCAGCCCCAGCATTTT. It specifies CASSEPDRFSNQPQHF.

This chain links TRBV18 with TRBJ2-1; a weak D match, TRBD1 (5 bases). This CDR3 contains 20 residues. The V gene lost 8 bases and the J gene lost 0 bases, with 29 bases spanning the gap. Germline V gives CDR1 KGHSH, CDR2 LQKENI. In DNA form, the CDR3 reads TGTGCCAGCACCAACAGGATCGCGAAGACCCTCCGGAGCTCCTACAATGAGCAGTTCTTC. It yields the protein CASTNRIAKTLRSSYNEQFF.

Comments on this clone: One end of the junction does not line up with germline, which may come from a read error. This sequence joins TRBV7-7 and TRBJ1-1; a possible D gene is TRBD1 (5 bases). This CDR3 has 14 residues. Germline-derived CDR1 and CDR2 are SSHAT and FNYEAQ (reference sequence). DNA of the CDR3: TGTGCTAGCACCTTAAGTCTAGGGGACACTGAAGCTTTCTTT. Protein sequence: CASTLSLGDTEAFF.

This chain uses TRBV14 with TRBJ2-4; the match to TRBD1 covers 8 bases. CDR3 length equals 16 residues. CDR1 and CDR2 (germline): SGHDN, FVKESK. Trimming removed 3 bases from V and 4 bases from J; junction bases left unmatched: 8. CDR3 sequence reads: CASSHERQGRKNIQYF. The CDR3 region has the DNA TGTGCCAGCAGCCATGAAAGACAGGGGAGGAAAAACATTCAGTACTTC.

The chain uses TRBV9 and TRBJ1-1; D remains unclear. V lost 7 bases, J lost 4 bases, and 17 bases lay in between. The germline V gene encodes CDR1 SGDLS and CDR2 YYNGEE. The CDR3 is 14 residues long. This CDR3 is CASANHLVSTEAFF. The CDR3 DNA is TGTGCCAGCGCTAATCACCTCGTCAGCACTGAAGCTTTCTTT.

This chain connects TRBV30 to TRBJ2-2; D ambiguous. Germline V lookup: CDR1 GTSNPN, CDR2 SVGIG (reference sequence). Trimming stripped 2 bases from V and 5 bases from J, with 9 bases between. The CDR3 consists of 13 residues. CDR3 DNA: TGTGCCTGGAGTCCACTGAGGACCGGGGAGCTGTTTTTT. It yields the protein CAWSPLRTGELFF. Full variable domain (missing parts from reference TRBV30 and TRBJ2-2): SQTIHQWPATLVQPVGSPLSLECTVEGTSNPNLYWYRQAAGRGLQLLFYSVGIGQISSEVPQNLSASRPQDRQFILSSKKLLLSDSGFYLCAWSPLRTGELFFGEGSRLTVL.

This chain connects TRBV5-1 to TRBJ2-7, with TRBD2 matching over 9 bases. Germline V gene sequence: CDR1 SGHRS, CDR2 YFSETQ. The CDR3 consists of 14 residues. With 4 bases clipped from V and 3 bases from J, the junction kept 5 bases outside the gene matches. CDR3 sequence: CASSVGLAGYEQYF. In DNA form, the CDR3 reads TGCGCCAGCAGCGTGGGACTAGCAGGCTACGAGCAGTACTTC.

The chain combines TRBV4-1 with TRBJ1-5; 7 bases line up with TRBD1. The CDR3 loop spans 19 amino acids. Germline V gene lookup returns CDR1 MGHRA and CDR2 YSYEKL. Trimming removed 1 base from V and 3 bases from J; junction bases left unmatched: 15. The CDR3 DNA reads TGCGCCAGCAGCCAAGGTCTTTGGGTAGGACAGGCCGACAATCAGCCCCAGCATTTT. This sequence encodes CASSQGLWVGQADNQPQHF.